These T cell receptor beta chains were read from a single sample in a study of shared clonotypes between healthy human individuals. The repertoire was sequenced with immunoSEQ multiplex PCR; TCRdb's copy has only in-frame clones and lacks some. The table records roughly 2,300,000 clones, 85% to 95% of them present only once. The specimen sequenced was naive CD4+ T cells from PBMCs. These receptors were obtained from a man younger than 35 in good health. Some clones in this sample may be carry-over from other donors' samples. Each CDR3 is given with its conserved first and last residue. D genes are given only for firm matches. Clone size appears in some rows only: once, few, many, or a class for an expanded clone.

d_gene: .; j_gene: TRBJ2-7; abundance: .; v_gene: TRBV10-3; CDR3aa: CAISESTRANPYEQYF; CDR3nt: TGTGCCATCAGTGAGTCGACTAGAGCTAACCCCTACGAGCAGTACTTC
d_gene: .; j_gene: TRBJ2-7; abundance: .; v_gene: TRBV2; CDR3aa: CASSGLLAPPYEQYF; CDR3nt: TGTGCCAGCAGTGGATTACTAGCTCCCCCCTACGAGCAGTACTTC
d_gene: .; j_gene: TRBJ1-5; abundance: .; v_gene: TRBV28; CDR3aa: CASSPGGPSNQPQHF; CDR3nt: TGTGCCAGCAGCCCCGGGGGCCCAAGCAATCAGCCCCAGCATTTT
d_gene: TRBD1; j_gene: TRBJ2-6; abundance: .; v_gene: TRBV9; CDR3aa: CASSAGQGFAAGANVLTF; CDR3nt: TGTGCCAGCAGCGCGGGACAGGGGTTCGCGGCTGGGGCCAACGTCCTGACTTTC
d_gene: .; j_gene: TRBJ2-6; abundance: .; v_gene: TRBV9; CDR3aa: CASSVAGSNSGANVLTF; CDR3nt: TGTGCCAGCAGCGTAGCGGGGTCGAACTCTGGGGCCAACGTCCTGACTTTC
d_gene: .; j_gene: TRBJ2-3; abundance: .; v_gene: TRBV7-3; CDR3aa: CASSLAVASTDTQYF; CDR3nt: TGTGCCAGCAGCTTAGCGGTAGCTAGCACAGATACGCAGTATTTT
d_gene: .; j_gene: TRBJ2-2; abundance: .; v_gene: TRBV7-9; CDR3aa: CASSHRDPANTGELFF; CDR3nt: TGTGCCAGCAGTCATCGGGACCCCGCGAACACCGGGGAGCTGTTTTTT
d_gene: TRBD1; j_gene: TRBJ1-1; abundance: .; v_gene: TRBV18; CDR3aa: CASSLGQGARNTEAFF; CDR3nt: TGTGCCAGCTCACTCGGACAGGGGGCGAGGAACACTGAAGCTTTCTTT
d_gene: TRBD1; j_gene: TRBJ1-1; abundance: .; v_gene: TRBV5-5; CDR3aa: CASSLVGTVSTEAFF; CDR3nt: TGTGCCAGCAGCTTGGTGGGGACAGTATCCACTGAAGCTTTCTTT
d_gene: .; j_gene: TRBJ2-1; abundance: .; v_gene: TRBV29-1; CDR3aa: CSVEYSGGSYNEQFF; CDR3nt: TGCAGCGTTGAATATAGCGGAGGCTCCTACAATGAGCAGTTCTTC
d_gene: .; j_gene: TRBJ2-1; abundance: .; v_gene: TRBV18; CDR3aa: CASSRDRGPTSGSLAQFF; CDR3nt: TGTGCCAGCTCACGGGACAGGGGGCCTACTAGCGGGAGTTTGGCGCAGTTCTTC
d_gene: .; j_gene: TRBJ2-7; abundance: .; v_gene: TRBV28; CDR3aa: CASSFSGRSYEQYF; CDR3nt: TGTGCCAGCAGCTTTTCGGGACGGTCCTACGAGCAGTACTTC
d_gene: TRBD2; j_gene: TRBJ2-1; abundance: .; v_gene: TRBV5-4; CDR3aa: CASSSLGTSGNEQFF; CDR3nt: TGTGCCAGCAGCTCCCTCGGGACTAGCGGGAATGAGCAGTTCTTC
d_gene: .; j_gene: TRBJ1-5; abundance: .; v_gene: TRBV5-4; CDR3aa: CASSSQEGNQPQHF; CDR3nt: TGTGCCAGCAGCTCTCAGGAGGGCAATCAGCCCCAGCATTTT
d_gene: TRBD1; j_gene: TRBJ2-1; abundance: once; v_gene: TRBV5-5; CDR3aa: CASSLAKGTVGRGEQFF; CDR3nt: TGTGCCAGCAGCTTGGCCAAGGGGACAGTGGGTCGGGGTGAGCAGTTCTTC
d_gene: TRBD2; j_gene: TRBJ2-2; abundance: .; v_gene: TRBV2; CDR3aa: CASTTGGGELFF; CDR3nt: TGTGCCAGCACTACGGGAGGCGGGGAGCTGTTTTTT
d_gene: .; j_gene: TRBJ1-1; abundance: .; v_gene: TRBV5-5; CDR3aa: CASSLDWNTEAFF; CDR3nt: TGTGCCAGCAGCTTGGACTGGAACACTGAAGCTTTCTTT
d_gene: .; j_gene: TRBJ1-4; abundance: .; v_gene: TRBV14; CDR3aa: CASSLSRTEKNEKLFF; CDR3nt: TGTGCCAGCAGCCTTTCGAGGACGGAGAAGAATGAAAAACTGTTTTTT
d_gene: .; j_gene: TRBJ2-6; abundance: .; v_gene: TRBV29-1; CDR3aa: CSVEASGANVLTF; CDR3nt: TGCAGCGTTGAGGCTTCTGGGGCCAACGTCCTGACTTTC
d_gene: .; j_gene: TRBJ2-5; abundance: .; v_gene: TRBV5-1; CDR3aa: CASSKGGKVETQYF; CDR3nt: TGCGCCAGCAGCAAGGGGGGGAAAGTAGAGACCCAGTACTTC
d_gene: TRBD1; j_gene: TRBJ1-1; abundance: .; v_gene: TRBV5-1; CDR3aa: CASSFTGGTEAFF; CDR3nt: TGCGCCAGCAGCTTCACAGGGGGCACTGAAGCTTTCTTT
d_gene: .; j_gene: TRBJ2-1; abundance: .; v_gene: TRBV7-3; CDR3aa: CASSLDRNNEQFF; CDR3nt: TGTGCCAGCAGCTTAGATCGGAACAATGAGCAGTTCTTC
d_gene: .; j_gene: TRBJ2-2; abundance: .; v_gene: TRBV6-1; CDR3aa: CAIPQAANTGELFF; CDR3nt: TGTGCCATACCCCAAGCCGCGAACACCGGGGAGCTGTTTTTT